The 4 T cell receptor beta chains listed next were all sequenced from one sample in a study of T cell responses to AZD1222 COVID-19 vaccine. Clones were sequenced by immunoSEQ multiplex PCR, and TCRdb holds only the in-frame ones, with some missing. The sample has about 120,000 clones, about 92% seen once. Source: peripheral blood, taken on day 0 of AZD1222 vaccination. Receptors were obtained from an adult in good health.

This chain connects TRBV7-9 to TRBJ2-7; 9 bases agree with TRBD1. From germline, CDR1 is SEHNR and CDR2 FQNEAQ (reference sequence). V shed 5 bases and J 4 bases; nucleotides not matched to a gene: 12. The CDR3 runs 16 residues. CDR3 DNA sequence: TGTGCCAGCAGCCCACTGAGGGACAGGGCCGGGTACGAGCAGTACTTC. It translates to CASSPLRDRAGYEQYF.

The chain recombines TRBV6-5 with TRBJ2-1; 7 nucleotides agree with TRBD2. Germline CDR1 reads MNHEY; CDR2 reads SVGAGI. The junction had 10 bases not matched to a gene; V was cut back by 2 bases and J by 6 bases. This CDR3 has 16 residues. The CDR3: CASSYSKGGWANEQFF. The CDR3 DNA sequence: TGTGCCAGCAGTTACAGTAAGGGAGGGTGGGCCAATGAGCAGTTCTTC.

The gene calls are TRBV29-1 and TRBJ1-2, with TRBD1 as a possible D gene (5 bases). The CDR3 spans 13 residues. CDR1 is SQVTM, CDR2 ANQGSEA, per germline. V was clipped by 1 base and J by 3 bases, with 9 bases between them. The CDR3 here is CSVEGGSYYGYTF. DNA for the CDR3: TGCAGCGTTGAAGGGGGCTCGTACTATGGCTACACCTTC.

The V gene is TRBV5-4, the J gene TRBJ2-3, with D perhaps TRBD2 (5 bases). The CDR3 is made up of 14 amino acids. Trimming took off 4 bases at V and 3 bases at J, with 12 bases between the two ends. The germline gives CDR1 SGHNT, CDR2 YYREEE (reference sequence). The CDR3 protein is CASSQGLVTDTQYF. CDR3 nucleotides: TGTGCCAGCAGCCAAGGACTCGTAACAGATACGCAGTATTTT. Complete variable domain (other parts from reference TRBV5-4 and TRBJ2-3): ETGVTQSPTHLIKTRGQQVTLRCSSQSGHNTVSWYQQALGQGPQFIFQYYREEENGRGNFPPRFSGLQFPNYSSELNVNALELDDSALYLCASSQGLVTDTQYFGPGTRLTVL.